This T cell receptor (beta chain) appears in the sequencing data of a study of OX40 agonist ivuxolimab in advanced cancers. Germline V gives CDR1 MNHNS, CDR2 SASEGT. The CDR3 extends over 15 amino acids. J was trimmed by 7 bases and V by 3 bases; bases with no gene match: 7. The count of this clone is one. TCRdb's copy holds only in-frame clones and misses some; the assay was immunoSEQ multiplex PCR. The repertoire includes 30,000 to 40,000 clones, 70% to 85% of them detected once, and over 9.5% sits in the top ten. Source: CD4+ or CD8+ T cells sorted from blood, taken in a trial of the OX40 agonist ivuxolimab. This clonotype was sampled from an adult with an advanced solid tumor such as melanoma, head and neck, liver or kidney cancer. The chain carries TRBV6-1 and TRBJ2-1; 9 bases are shared with TRBD1. The CDR3 spells CASSDWTGAANEQFF. DNA of the CDR3: TGTGCCAGCAGTGATTGGACAGGGGCGGCAAATGAGCAGTTCTTC.